Below, 26 T cell receptor beta chains from the same sample are listed, as sequenced in a study of blood T cell repertoires in COVID-19. Libraries were prepared by immunoSEQ multiplex PCR; TCRdb keeps only in-frame clonotypes and omits some of them. The sample has approximately 200,000 clones, around 94% seen once. Sequencing was carried out using peripheral blood. All receptors derive from a young man with COVID-19, enrolled during active disease.

The chain is built from TRBV27 and TRBJ1-1; 7 bases map to TRBD1. Germline loops: CDR1 MNHEY, CDR2 SMNVEV (reference sequence). The ends lost 3 bases at V and 4 bases at J; junction bases unmatched: 11. The CDR3 loop spans 16 amino acids. CDR3 bases: TGTGCCAGCAGTTTGAGGGGGCCGCTGTTAGGCACTGAAGCTTTCTTT. Translation gives CASSLRGPLLGTEAFF.

V usage is TRBV19 and J usage is TRBJ1-5, with D tentatively TRBD1 (5 bases). CDR3 length: 14 residues. With 7 bases removed from V and 3 bases from J, the gap between germline ends came to 13 bases. CDR1 and CDR2 (germline): LNHDA, SQIVND (reference sequence). As DNA, the CDR3 is TGTGCCAGTATGCAGGGACTCGTCAATCAGCCCCAGCATTTT. Its translation: CASMQGLVNQPQHF.

This chain uses TRBV19 with TRBJ1-2, with 9 bases lining up with TRBD1. The CDR3 contains 15 residues. V shed 1 base, J shed 4 bases, and the junction held 4 bases outside the gene matches. Germline-derived CDR1 and CDR2 are LNHDA and SQIVND (reference sequence). CDR3 region: CASSIGTGAAYGYTF. The CDR3, as DNA: TGTGCCAGTAGTATAGGGACAGGGGCGGCCTATGGCTACACCTTC.

V is TRBV6-5 and J is TRBJ2-1, with D perhaps matching TRBD1 (6 bases). The CDR3 is 13 residues long. Trimming removed 7 bases at V and 5 bases at J, with 12 bases between. CDR1 MNHEY and CDR2 SVGAGI come from the germline V gene. The chain's CDR3 is CASTGAGDNEQFF. For the CDR3, the DNA is TGTGCCAGCACCGGGGCAGGGGACAATGAGCAGTTCTTC.

Here the CDR3 DNA reads TGTGCCAGCAGCTGGGTGAGCAGGGGCGGAACTGAAGCTTTCTTT. As protein: CASSWVSRGGTEAFF. This chain uses TRBV5-6 with TRBJ1-1; tentative D call: TRBD1 (6 bases). V was cut by 3 bases and J by 5 bases, with 17 bases left in between. The CDR3 has 15 amino acids. CDR1 SGHDT and CDR2 YYEEEE come from the germline V gene.

The gene calls are TRBV18 and TRBJ1-1; TRBD1 is a possible D gene (5 bases). In germline, CDR1 is KGHSH, CDR2 LQKENI. V was pared by 0 bases and J by 1 base, with 9 bases between. The CDR3 is 15 residues long. The CDR3, as DNA: TGTGCCAGCTCACCACCGGGGCTGGGGAACACTGAAGCTTTCTTT. It yields the protein CASSPPGLGNTEAFF. Full variable domain (outside the CDR3, taken from reference TRBV18 and TRBJ1-1): NAGVMQNPRHLVRRRGQEARLRCSPMKGHSHVYWYRQLPEEGLKFMVYLQKENIIDESGMPKERFSAEFPKEGPSILRIQQVVRGDSAAYFCASSPPGLGNTEAFFGQGTRLTVV.

This chain connects TRBV3-1 (or the pseudogene TRBV3-2) to TRBJ2-3; a possible D gene is TRBD1 (6 bases). Per germline, CDR1 LGHDT and CDR2 YNNKEL (reference sequence). The CDR3 covers 13 residues. The V end was cut by 3 bases, the J end by 4 bases, with 8 bases between. CDR3 nucleotides: TGTGCCAGCAGCCAGGGGGCCGCAGATACGCAGTATTTT. This encodes CASSQGAADTQYF.

The V gene is TRBV2, the J gene TRBJ1-6; D is ambiguous. This CDR3 spans 15 amino acids. The germline V gene encodes CDR1 SNHLY and CDR2 FYNNEI. Trimming removed 3 bases at V and 7 bases at J, with 13 bases between. In nucleotides, the CDR3 is TGTGCCAGCAGTGACCGACCGGCGGGGAATTCACCCCTCCACTTT. This translates into CASSDRPAGNSPLHF. Based on the CDR3 plus reference TRBV2 and TRBJ1-6, the full variable domain is EPEVTQTPSHQVTQMGQEVILRCVPISNHLYFYWYRQILGQKVEFLVSFYNNEISEKSEIFDDQFSVERPDGSNFTLKIRSTKLEDSAMYFCASSDRPAGNSPLHFGNGTRLTVT.

The chain is built from TRBV9 and TRBJ1-6; D may be TRBD1 (5 bases). V lost 0 bases to trimming and J lost 8 bases, with 21 bases between them. Germline V CDR1 and CDR2: SGDLS, YYNGEE. The CDR3 is 18 amino acids. CDR3 in amino acids: CASSVGIQGGHSDSPLHF. The CDR3, as DNA: TGTGCCAGCAGCGTAGGGATCCAGGGAGGTCATTCAGATTCACCCCTCCACTTT.

V is TRBV7-3 and J is TRBJ2-2; D not certain. The CDR3 totals 14 residues. Trimming took off 5 bases at V and 4 bases at J, with 11 bases between the two ends. Germline CDR1 and CDR2: SGHTA and FQGTGA. CDR3 coding DNA: TGTGCCAGCAGCCTAGGAAGAAGCACCGGGGAGCTGTTTTTT. It translates to CASSLGRSTGELFF.

The V gene is TRBV10-3, the J gene TRBJ1-1; 8 bases match TRBD1. CDR1 and CDR2 from the germline V gene are ENHRY and SYGVKD. CDR3 length: 14 residues. V shed 6 bases, J shed 4 bases, and the junction held 7 bases outside the gene matches. CDR3 sequence: CAIRKQGDGTEAFF. The CDR3 DNA sequence: TGTGCCATCAGAAAACAGGGGGACGGCACTGAAGCTTTCTTT.

The chain employs TRBV6-5 and TRBJ1-1; 8 bases line up with TRBD1. The germline V gene has CDR1 MNHEY and CDR2 SVGAGI. CDR3 length: 15 residues. After removal of 4 bases from V and 3 bases from J, the junction contained 7 bases not matched to a gene. Here the CDR3 reads CASSSAGGADTEAFF. The CDR3 DNA follows: TGTGCCAGCAGTTCGGCAGGGGGCGCGGACACTGAAGCTTTCTTT.

The CDR3 loop reads CASSLASSGGETQYF. DNA of the CDR3: TGTGCCAGCAGCTTGGCTTCTAGCGGGGGGGAGACCCAGTACTTC. The V and J genes are TRBV5-4 and TRBJ2-5, with 11 bases aligning to TRBD2. CDR3 length: 15 amino acids. Per germline, CDR1 SGHNT and CDR2 YYREEE (reference sequence). After removal of 0 bases from V and 5 bases from J, the junction contained 3 bases not matched to a gene.

V gene TRBV19 combines with J gene TRBJ2-1; 7 bases agree with TRBD1. Losses at the gene ends were 3 bases for V and 6 bases for J; bases not matched to a gene: 5. In germline, CDR1 is LNHDA, CDR2 SQIVND (reference sequence). This CDR3 is 14 amino acids long. DNA for the CDR3: TGTGCCAGTAGTATCTCGGGACAGATCAATGAGCAGTTCTTC. Translating gives CASSISGQINEQFF.

CDR3 DNA: TGTGCCAGCAGGGGACAGGGGCACACCGGGGAGCTGTTTTTT. Amino acids: CASRGQGHTGELFF. The rearrangement links TRBV6-4 to TRBJ2-2; 10 bases line up with TRBD1. J lost 3 bases, V lost 6 bases, and 1 base had no gene match. CDR1 and CDR2 (germline): MRHNA, SNTAGT. There are 14 residues in the CDR3.

The genes are TRBV27 and TRBJ1-2; 10 positions agree with TRBD1. In germline, CDR1 is MNHEY, CDR2 SMNVEV (reference sequence). V was pared by 4 bases and J by 3 bases, with 5 bases of the junction left unmatched. The CDR3 length is 15 residues. The CDR3 nucleotides are TGTGCCAGCAGTTCGACAGGGGGCTACTACTATGGCTACACCTTC. As protein: CASSSTGGYYYGYTF.

A remark on this clone: This specimen includes other DNA sequences encoding the same CDR3. The chain couples TRBV5-1 to TRBJ1-1; 9 nucleotides align to TRBD1. With V trimmed by 4 bases and J by 3 bases, 7 bases remained unmatched. The CDR3 runs 15 residues. Germline CDR1 SGHRS, CDR2 YFSETQ. Here the CDR3 DNA reads TGCGCCAGCAGCCCACAGGGGGCGGGGGACACTGAAGCTTTCTTT. Translated: CASSPQGAGDTEAFF.

A single count supports this clone. J is TRBJ1-1 and V is TRBV15; tentatively, D is TRBD1 (6 bases). The CDR3 runs to 16 residues. Germline V lookup: CDR1 LNHNV, CDR2 YYDKDF (reference sequence). V shed 0 bases and J shed 1 base, with 12 bases lying between them. In nucleotides, the CDR3 is TGTGCCACCAGCAGAGAGTACCAGGGGCGGAACACTGAAGCTTTCTTT. This gives the protein CATSREYQGRNTEAFF.

The V call is TRBV5-1, the J call TRBJ2-1; 14 bases align to TRBD2. This CDR3 contains 15 residues. CDR1 is SGHRS and CDR2 is YFSETQ in the germline V gene. Trimming removed 4 bases from V and 8 bases from J; junction bases left unmatched: 5. The CDR3 sequence is CASSLGLAGDDEQFF. The CDR3 DNA follows: TGCGCCAGCAGCCTGGGACTAGCGGGGGATGATGAGCAGTTCTTC.

CDR3 protein: CASSLAGRGRDQPQHF. The CDR3 DNA follows: TGTGCCAGCAGCTTAGCGGGCAGGGGGCGAGATCAGCCCCAGCATTTT. This chain joins TRBV7-9 and TRBJ1-5; 8 nucleotides line up with TRBD1. With 0 bases clipped from V and 5 bases from J, the junction kept 6 bases outside the gene matches. The CDR3 has 16 residues. Germline CDR1 and CDR2: SEHNR and FQNEAQ (reference sequence).

The chain carries TRBV9 and TRBJ1-1; the D is unclear. The CDR3 covers 14 residues. Germline values: CDR1 SGDLS, CDR2 YYNGEE. Trimming removed 0 bases from V and 6 bases from J, with 12 bases in between. The CDR3 protein is CASSVGSGSAEAFF. CDR3 sequence (DNA): TGTGCCAGCAGCGTAGGATCGGGGAGCGCTGAAGCTTTCTTT.

This clone has only a few counts. The CDR3 sequence is CASSLEDRGPGETQYF. The CDR3 DNA is TGCGCCAGCAGCTTGGAGGACAGGGGGCCAGGGGAGACCCAGTACTTC. This chain joins TRBV5-1 and TRBJ2-5; TRBD1 matches 11 bases. Per germline, CDR1 SGHRS and CDR2 YFSETQ. CDR3 size: 16 residues. Trimming cost V 0 bases and J 5 bases; bases outside gene matches: 6.

This chain links TRBV20-1 with TRBJ1-2, with D hard to call. The CDR3 is 13 residues long. Between the trimmed V and J ends, which lost 3 bases and 5 bases, there was a span of 13 bases. Germline V gives CDR1 DFQATT, CDR2 SNEGSKA (reference sequence). The CDR3 DNA follows: TGCAGTGCTAGTGATCGGGGAGGTTATGGCTACACCTTC. It specifies CSASDRGGYGYTF.

The chain carries TRBV2 and TRBJ2-5; 8 bases align to TRBD2. The CDR3 contains 11 residues. CDR1 and CDR2 from the germline V gene are SNHLY and FYNNEI. V lost 11 bases, J lost 3 bases, and 2 bases stayed unmatched. The CDR3 DNA reads as TGTGCCTCGGGGGGGGAAGAGACCCAGTACTTC. It codes for CASGGEETQYF. The whole variable domain, remainder taken from reference TRBV2 and TRBJ2-5, is EPEVTQTPSHQVTQMGQEVILRCVPISNHLYFYWYRQILGQKVEFLVSFYNNEISEKSEIFDDQFSVERPDGSNFTLKIRSTKLEDSAMYFCASGGEETQYFGPGTRLLVL.

The V and J genes are TRBV7-9 and TRBJ1-1; 9 positions agree with TRBD1. From germline, CDR1 is SEHNR and CDR2 FQNEAQ (reference sequence). This CDR3 spans 15 amino acids. With V trimmed by 5 bases and J by 5 bases, 9 bases remained unmatched. CDR3 in DNA: TGTGCCAGCAGCCTCAGTTCGGGACAGGGAACTGAAGCTTTCTTT. Its translation is CASSLSSGQGTEAFF.

The chain links TRBV12-3 or TRBV12-4 to TRBJ1-5; D gene ambiguous. The ends were cut back, 1 base at V and 5 bases at J, with 6 bases in the middle. The CDR3 contains 13 residues. DNA of the CDR3: TGTGCCAGCAGTTTAGTGGCTGATCAGCCCCAGCATTTT. It translates to CASSLVADQPQHF.